The next 23 T cell receptor beta chains were all read from a single sample in a study of blood T cell repertoires in COVID-19. The protocol was immunoSEQ multiplex PCR, while the TCRdb copy is restricted to in-frame clones and leaves out a portion. Of approximately 220,000 clones listed, about four fifths are singletons. Material for sequencing was peripheral blood. Receptors were obtained from a woman aged 50 to 65 with acute or convalescent COVID-19.

The J gene is TRBJ2-6, the V gene TRBV10-3, with 7 bases fitting TRBD1. V gave up 1 base and J gave up 0 bases; unmatched junction bases: 15. The CDR3 runs 21 residues. CDR1 ENHRY and CDR2 SYGVKD come from the germline V gene. This CDR3 is CAISEFSGQTGPLSGANVLTF. DNA for the CDR3: TGTGCCATCAGTGAGTTTTCGGGACAGACAGGGCCCCTCTCTGGGGCCAACGTCCTGACTTTC.

This clone was counted only a few times. The DNA for the CDR3 is TGTGCCAGCAGTGGTAGCGATAGCTCCTACAATGAGCAGTTCTTC. Its translation is CASSGSDSSYNEQFF. V gene TRBV27 combines with J gene TRBJ2-1, with D possibly being TRBD2 (5 bases). The CDR3 is made up of 15 amino acids. Germline V gives CDR1 MNHEY, CDR2 SMNVEV (reference sequence). Trimming took 5 bases from V and 0 from J, leaving 11 bases between them.

The chain employs TRBV7-2 and TRBJ2-1; the match to TRBD2 covers 12 bases. Germline loops: CDR1 SGHTA, CDR2 FQGNSA. V was pared by 6 bases and J by 6 bases, with 12 bases of the junction left unmatched. The CDR3 is made up of 17 amino acids. The CDR3 nucleotides are TGTGCCAGCAGGGTGAGACTAGCGGGAGAGGGTAGCAATGAGCAGTTCTTC. It specifies CASRVRLAGEGSNEQFF.

This clone was seen a few times. The chain combines TRBV7-8 with TRBJ1-4, with 8 bases lining up with TRBD1. Germline V gives CDR1 SGHVS, CDR2 FQNEAQ. V was clipped by 5 bases and J by 3 bases; unmatched bases: 8. The CDR3 is 16 residues long. CDR3 DNA sequence: TGTGCCAGCAGCGGGCAGGGGGCGAACTCTAATGAAAAACTGTTTTTT. Translating it yields CASSGQGANSNEKLFF.

The chain joins TRBV2 to TRBJ2-2, with D possibly TRBD2 on 6 matching bases. The germline V gene encodes CDR1 SNHLY and CDR2 FYNNEI. V was pared by 2 bases and J by 6 bases, with 13 bases between. The CDR3 is made up of 15 amino acids. The CDR3 spells CASSETEGSAGELFF. The CDR3 nucleotides are TGTGCCAGCAGTGAAACGGAGGGATCGGCCGGGGAGCTGTTTTTT.

The genes are TRBV11-2 and TRBJ2-2, with unresolved D. The ends were cut back, 0 bases at V and 8 bases at J, with 10 bases in the middle. This CDR3 is built from 14 residues. The germline gives CDR1 SGHAT, CDR2 FQNNGV. The CDR3, as DNA: TGTGCCAGCAGCTTAGACTACATCAGGGGGGAGCTGTTTTTT. Translating gives CASSLDYIRGELFF.

This clone was found once. V and J are TRBV6-2 or TRBV6-3 and TRBJ2-6; D is possibly TRBD2 (5 bases). CDR3 length equals 18 residues. V lost 4 bases and J lost 3, with 19 bases in between. Germline V gives CDR1 MNHEY, CDR2 SVGEGT. CDR3 sequence (DNA): TGTGCCAGCAGTTCCCTACTAGTCTCGGGTTTTGGGGCCAACGTCCTGACTTTC. It codes for CASSSLLVSGFGANVLTF.

The chain has TRBV6-2 or TRBV6-3 and TRBJ1-1; TRBD1 matches at 8 bases. Germline CDR1 is MNHEY and CDR2 is SVGEGT. V lost 5 bases, J lost 2 bases, and 4 bases stayed unmatched. There are 14 residues in the CDR3. The CDR3 sequence: CASSAGGLNTEAFF. The CDR3 DNA sequence: TGTGCCAGCAGTGCAGGGGGCTTAAACACTGAAGCTTTCTTT.

The rearrangement joins TRBV10-2 to TRBJ2-2, with 10 bases identical to TRBD1. The J segment lost 13 bases and the V segment lost 6 bases, leaving 8 bases of the junction unmatched. The CDR3 totals 13 residues. Germline values: CDR1 WSHSY, CDR2 SAAADI. The DNA for the CDR3 is TGCGCCAGCAGGGACAGGGGGTCCTGGGCGCTGTTTTTT. Protein sequence: CASRDRGSWALFF.

CDR3 sequence: CASSQVGATSTDTQYF. In DNA, the CDR3 is TGTGCCAGCAGCCAAGTTGGGGCCACTAGCACAGATACGCAGTATTTT. This chain joins TRBV3-1 (or the pseudogene TRBV3-2) and TRBJ2-3, with D tentatively TRBD1 (5 bases). There are 16 residues in the CDR3. The V end was cut by 1 base, the J end by 0 bases, with 11 bases between. Germline assignment: CDR1 LGHDT and CDR2 YNNKEL (reference sequence).

The genes are TRBV27 and TRBJ2-3; D is unresolved. The CDR3 extends over 15 amino acids. Germline V CDR1 and CDR2: MNHEY, SMNVEV (reference sequence). Trimming cost V 6 bases and J 0 bases, with 13 bases left between them. Written as DNA, the CDR3 is TGTGCCAGCAGATCCCTTAGTACTAGCACAGATACGCAGTATTTT. This sequence encodes CASRSLSTSTDTQYF.

V and J are TRBV11-2 and TRBJ2-5; D is unresolved. This CDR3 spans 15 amino acids. Trimming cost V 0 bases and J 0 bases, with 8 bases left between them. Germline assignment: CDR1 SGHAT and CDR2 FQNNGV. The CDR3 protein is CASSLEVQYQETQYF. CDR3 bases: TGTGCCAGCAGCTTAGAAGTCCAGTACCAAGAGACCCAGTACTTC.

The CDR3 loop reads CASSGIAGETPGELFF. The DNA of the CDR3 is TGTGCCAGCAGTGGGATAGCGGGAGAGACTCCCGGGGAGCTGTTTTTT. The chain combines TRBV6-1 with TRBJ2-2, with TRBD2 identical over 9 bases. The CDR3 consists of 16 residues. The junction had 9 bases not matched to a gene; V was cut back by 4 bases and J by 6 bases. Germline assignment: CDR1 MNHNS and CDR2 SASEGT.

This clone was observed once. V gene TRBV7-3 combines with J gene TRBJ2-2, with D possibly TRBD2 on 6 matching bases. The germline V and J ends were trimmed by 4 bases and 4 bases, with 10 bases remaining between them. The CDR3 is 14 residues long. Germline lookup yields CDR1 SGHTA and CDR2 FQGTGA. Written as DNA, the CDR3 is TGTGCCAGCAGCTACGGGAGTGGCACCGGGGAGCTGTTTTTT. The encoded protein is CASSYGSGTGELFF.

This sequence joins TRBV5-4 and TRBJ2-7; TRBD2 matches 9 bases. There are 15 residues in the CDR3. Germline V gene data show CDR1 as SGHNT and CDR2 as YYREEE (reference sequence). Germline trimming cut 1 base from V and 2 bases from J; bases unmatched to any gene: 4. The CDR3 DNA reads as TGTGCCAGCAGCTTGTCAGCGGGAGGCCCCTACGAGCAGTACTTC. The encoded protein is CASSLSAGGPYEQYF. Complete variable domain (other parts from reference TRBV5-4 and TRBJ2-7): ETGVTQSPTHLIKTRGQQVTLRCSSQSGHNTVSWYQQALGQGPQFIFQYYREEENGRGNFPPRFSGLQFPNYSSELNVNALELDDSALYLCASSLSAGGPYEQYFGPGTRLTVT.

V and J are TRBV7-9 and TRBJ1-1; TRBD1 matches at 10 bases. Germline lookup yields CDR1 SEHNR and CDR2 FQNEAQ (reference sequence). The CDR3 totals 14 residues. Trimming took 5 bases from V and 3 from J; bases not matched to a gene: 3. The CDR3 reads CASSPGQGDTEAFF. DNA of the CDR3: TGTGCCAGCAGCCCCGGACAGGGGGACACTGAAGCTTTCTTT.

The chain uses TRBV10-3 and TRBJ2-7; no reliable D call. The length of the CDR3 is 12 residues. In germline, CDR1 is ENHRY, CDR2 SYGVKD. V shed 1 base and J shed 4 bases, with 5 bases lying between them. In DNA, the CDR3 is TGTGCCATCAGTGAGTGGCAGTACGAGCAGTACTTC. Its protein is CAISEWQYEQYF.

DNA of the CDR3: TGTGCCAGCAGCTGGAGTTCTAGCTCTGGGGCCAACGTCCTGACTTTC. Its translation: CASSWSSSSGANVLTF. V gene TRBV7-6 combines with J gene TRBJ2-6; no clear D gene. In germline, CDR1 is SGHVS, CDR2 FNYEAQ. With 4 bases removed from V and 0 bases from J, the gap between germline ends came to 10 bases. This CDR3 has 16 residues. The full variable domain, rest sourced from reference TRBV7-6 and TRBJ2-6, is GAGVSQSPRYKVTKRGQDVALRCDPISGHVSLYWYRQALGQGPEFLTYFNYEAQQDKSGLPNDRFSAERPEGSISTLTIQRTEQRDSAMYRCASSWSSSSGANVLTFGAGSRLTVL.

The V gene is TRBV5-5, the J gene TRBJ1-3; D might be TRBD1 (5 bases). The ends were cut back, 4 bases at V and 4 bases at J, with 15 bases in the middle. The CDR3 runs to 15 residues. Germline V gene lookup returns CDR1 SGHKS and CDR2 YYEKEE (reference sequence). In DNA form, the CDR3 reads TGTGCCAGCAGCCCTAGTTGGCAGGGCGGAAACACCATATATTTT. The encoded protein is CASSPSWQGGNTIYF.

CDR3 loop: CASGTGGWNTEAFF. The CDR3 DNA sequence: TGTGCCAGCGGGACAGGGGGCTGGAACACTGAAGCTTTCTTT. The chain joins TRBV25-1 to TRBJ1-1; 12 positions agree with TRBD1. With 8 bases clipped from V and 1 base from J, the junction kept 2 bases outside the gene matches. Germline assignment: CDR1 MGHDK and CDR2 SYGVNS. The CDR3 loop spans 14 amino acids.

The V gene is TRBV11-2, the J gene TRBJ1-2, with D perhaps TRBD1 (5 bases). Trimming took off 1 base at V and 5 bases at J, with 17 bases between the two ends. CDR1 and CDR2 (germline): SGHAT, FQNNGV. This CDR3 has 16 amino acids. The CDR3 region has the DNA TGTGCCAGCAGCTTAGTTCCCTGGACGGGGGAGTATGGCTACACCTTC. This translates into CASSLVPWTGEYGYTF.

The rearrangement links TRBV5-1 to TRBJ2-5; D remains ambiguous. CDR1 is SGHRS and CDR2 is YFSETQ in the germline V gene. The CDR3 length is 11 residues. Trimming pared 1 base from V and 4 bases from J, leaving 2 bases between. The DNA for the CDR3 is TGCGCCAGCAGCTTGCGAGAGACCCAGTACTTC. It yields the protein CASSLRETQYF.

J is TRBJ2-2 and V is TRBV5-1, with 7 nucleotides matching TRBD1. Per germline, CDR1 SGHRS and CDR2 YFSETQ. V trimming: 6 bases; J trimming: 0 bases; junction bases outside the gene matches: 5. The CDR3 runs 15 residues. The CDR3 loop is CASTQGVPNTGELFF. The CDR3, as DNA: TGCGCCAGCACCCAGGGGGTCCCGAACACCGGGGAGCTGTTTTTT.